This T cell receptor (beta chain) was sequenced during a study of cytomegalovirus exposure and HLA in healthy donors. The PCR contained 60 Vbeta and 13 Jbeta primers. Libraries were prepared by immunoSEQ multiplex PCR; TCRdb keeps only in-frame clonotypes and omits some of them. The repertoire includes approximately 220,000 clones, 80% to 85% of them detected once, and more than 0.6% sits in the top ten. A word on this clone: Its target is not known.

The study's findings and limits: In a later analysis, common viral pathogens appeared linked to several of the most significant clusters. Compared with the approximately 670-donor mean, an Asian-associated ancestry cluster reportedly had fewer N-insertions, according to a later analysis. Analysis was carried out at a later point, and it linked a missense DCLRE1C variant to TCR beta V- and J-gene trimming.

The CDR3 contains 13 residues. CDR1 MNHNS and CDR2 SASEGT come from the germline V gene. The V segment lost 6 bases and the J segment 3 bases; nucleotides outside the gene matches: 2. This sequence joins TRBV6-1 and TRBJ2-7; 10 bases align to TRBD1. The source material was PBMCs. The sequence was collected from a boy between 2 and 15 years old in good health and CMV-seronegative. The CDR3 protein is CASRTGGFYEQYF. The CDR3 nucleotides read TGTGCCAGCAGGACAGGGGGCTTCTACGAGCAGTACTTC.